Shown below are 25 T cell receptor beta chains from a single sample sequenced in a study of cytomegalovirus exposure and HLA in healthy donors. The PCR used 60 Vbeta and 13 Jbeta primers. Clones were read by immunoSEQ multiplex PCR, and TCRdb kept only the in-frame ones, dropping some. The sample includes around 130,000 clones, approximately 80% seen only once; the top ten take around 2.2%. The sample was PBMCs. Receptors originate from a woman in her thirties or forties in good health and CMV-seronegative.

The gene calls are TRBV7-9 and TRBJ2-3, with D possibly being TRBD1 (6 bases). There are 15 residues in the CDR3. V was shortened by 6 bases and J by 2 bases, with 15 bases between the two germline ends. The germline V gene encodes CDR1 SEHNR and CDR2 FQNEAQ (reference sequence). CDR3 region: CASRALQGSTDTQYF. The DNA of the CDR3 is TGTGCCAGCAGGGCACTGCAGGGGTCCACAGATACGCAGTATTTT.

The genes are TRBV5-6 and TRBJ1-5, with 7 bases that match TRBD1. The CDR3 spans 16 residues. CDR1 is SGHDT, CDR2 YYEEEE, per germline. V trimming: 0 bases; J trimming: 1 base; junction bases outside the gene matches: 4. The CDR3 DNA reads TGTGCCAGCAGCTTGGGACAGGGTTCAAGCAATCAGCCCCAGCATTTT. Translation gives CASSLGQGSSNQPQHF. The variable domain in full, with the rest retrieved from reference TRBV5-6 and TRBJ1-5, is DAGVTQSPTHLIKTRGQQVTLRCSPKSGHDTVSWYQQALGQGPQFIFQYYEEEERQRGNFPDRFSGHQFPNYSSELNVNALLLGDSALYLCASSLGQGSSNQPQHFGDGTRLSIL.

The V call is TRBV10-1, the J call TRBJ2-2; 12 nucleotides line up with TRBD2. The V gene's germline CDR1 is WNHNN and CDR2 SYGVQD (reference sequence). V lost 9 bases and J lost 5; bases outside the gene matches: 13. The CDR3 is 17 amino acids. The CDR3 DNA sequence: TGCGCCAGAGGGGGCTTCCCGACTAGCGGGAGTACCGGGGAGCTGTTTTTT. Encoded protein: CARGGFPTSGSTGELFF.

The V call is TRBV19, the J call TRBJ1-3, with 9 nucleotides matching TRBD1. V lost 7 bases, J lost 2 bases, and 3 bases stayed unmatched. Germline CDR1 and CDR2: LNHDA and SQIVND (reference sequence). The CDR3 consists of 14 residues. CDR3 sequence (DNA): TGTGCCAGTAATGACAGGGGGACTGGAAACACCATATATTTT. This gives the protein CASNDRGTGNTIYF.

The chain couples TRBV7-2 to TRBJ1-1, with D perhaps matching TRBD1 (6 bases). There are 13 residues in the CDR3. Germline-derived CDR1 and CDR2 are SGHTA and FQGNSA. V shed 6 bases and J shed 6 bases, with 14 bases lying between them. CDR3 sequence (DNA): TGTGCCAGCAGAGTAGACCGACAGGCTGAAGCTTTCTTT. It encodes CASRVDRQAEAFF.

This chain joins TRBV5-6 and TRBJ2-7; 7 bases are a match to TRBD2. The germline CDR1 and CDR2 sequences are SGHDT and YYEEEE. CDR3 size: 15 residues. The J segment lost 3 bases and the V segment lost 4 bases, leaving 10 bases of the junction unmatched. The CDR3 protein is CASSTTASGRYEQYF. For the CDR3, the DNA is TGTGCCAGCAGCACGACGGCTAGCGGACGCTACGAGCAGTACTTC. Full variable domain (outside the CDR3, taken from reference TRBV5-6 and TRBJ2-7): DAGVTQSPTHLIKTRGQQVTLRCSPKSGHDTVSWYQQALGQGPQFIFQYYEEEERQRGNFPDRFSGHQFPNYSSELNVNALLLGDSALYLCASSTTASGRYEQYFGPGTRLTVT.

The chain recombines TRBV4-1 with TRBJ1-1, with D hard to call. Per the germline V gene, CDR1 is MGHRA and CDR2 is YSYEKL. V lost 0 bases and J lost 0, with 5 bases in between. There are 14 residues in the CDR3. CDR3 DNA: TGCGCCAGCAGCCAAGACAGGTTGAACACTGAAGCTTTCTTT. Its translation: CASSQDRLNTEAFF.

The chain links TRBV10-3 to TRBJ2-3, with TRBD2 matching over 12 bases. The junction had 6 bases not matched to a gene; V was cut back by 10 bases and J by 4 bases. The CDR3 consists of 14 residues. Germline CDR1 ENHRY, CDR2 SYGVKD. CDR3 nucleotides: TGTGCCACCCGACTAGCGGGAGCATCAGATACGCAGTATTTT. Translation gives CATRLAGASDTQYF.

V and J are TRBV4-1 and TRBJ2-3, with D unresolved. V was clipped by 0 bases and J by 5 bases, with 12 bases between them. The CDR3 is made up of 15 amino acids. From germline, CDR1 is MGHRA and CDR2 YSYEKL. The CDR3 DNA follows: TGCGCCAGCAGCCAAGATCCGCTACTCAAAGATACGCAGTATTTT. Translated: CASSQDPLLKDTQYF.

The CDR3 nucleotides read TGTGCCAGCAGTCTCCGCGGGGGCTCCTACAATGAGCAGTTCTTC. As protein: CASSLRGGSYNEQFF. The chain carries TRBV7-3 and TRBJ2-1; 7 nucleotides line up with TRBD2. The CDR3 runs to 15 residues. J gave up 0 bases and V 6 bases, and 5 bases lay outside the gene matches. Germline CDR1 is SGHTA and CDR2 is FQGTGA.

V gene TRBV5-6 combines with J gene TRBJ2-7, with 7 positions matching TRBD1. Germline trimming cut 0 bases from V and 3 bases from J; bases unmatched to any gene: 9. Germline V CDR1 and CDR2: SGHDT, YYEEEE. CDR3 length: 16 residues. The CDR3 nucleotides read TGTGCCAGCAGCTTGGACAGGGGCGATTGGTTCTACGAGCAGTACTTC. Protein product: CASSLDRGDWFYEQYF.

The gene calls are TRBV5-1 and TRBJ1-4; D possibly corresponds to TRBD1 (5 bases). CDR1 and CDR2 from the germline V gene are SGHRS and YFSETQ. The CDR3 runs to 15 residues. Trimming removed 2 bases at V and 2 bases at J, with 10 bases between. DNA of the CDR3: TGCGCCAGCAGCTTCGGCGGGGGGACTAATGAAAAACTGTTTTTT. This codes for CASSFGGGTNEKLFF.

This clone showed up just once. The genes are TRBV15 and TRBJ2-3; D may be TRBD1 (7 bases). Germline assignment: CDR1 LNHNV and CDR2 YYDKDF (reference sequence). The V and J ends lost 4 bases and 2 bases respectively, with 16 bases between them. The CDR3 totals 16 residues. The CDR3 region has the DNA TGTGCCACCAGCAAAAGACAGGGCGGGAACACAGATACGCAGTATTTT. Amino acids: CATSKRQGGNTDTQYF.

The chain has TRBV7-2 and TRBJ1-1; no reliable D call. Germline V gene data show CDR1 as SGHTA and CDR2 as FQGNSA. V lost 3 bases and J 7 bases, leaving 9 bases between the germline ends. The CDR3 spans 12 residues. Written as DNA, the CDR3 is TGTGCCAGCAGCTTGTCACAGTTTGAAGCTTTCTTT. This translates into CASSLSQFEAFF.

This clone turned up a few times. The chain employs TRBV7-2 and TRBJ2-3; 11 bases are shared with TRBD1. The length of the CDR3 is 17 residues. J was trimmed by 4 bases and V by 3 bases; bases with no gene match: 9. CDR1 is SGHTA, CDR2 FQGNSA, per germline. The CDR3 DNA is TGTGCCAGCAGCTTGGGGCGACCGGGACAGGGGGCAGATACGCAGTATTTT. Translating gives CASSLGRPGQGADTQYF.

J is TRBJ2-7 and V is TRBV5-1; TRBD1 matches at 12 bases. The CDR3 loop spans 18 amino acids. The trim removed 3 bases at V and 1 base at J, leaving 11 bases unmatched. Germline loops: CDR1 SGHRS, CDR2 YFSETQ. The CDR3 loop is CASSWGTGGAERSYEQYF. In DNA, the CDR3 is TGCGCCAGCAGCTGGGGGACAGGGGGCGCCGAGCGGTCCTACGAGCAGTACTTC.

This clone was observed a single time. The chain links TRBV19 to TRBJ1-1; D possibly corresponds to TRBD1 (5 bases). Looked up from germline, CDR1 is LNHDA and CDR2 is SQIVND (reference sequence). The CDR3 sequence is 17 residues long. The V and J ends lost 5 bases and 0 bases respectively, with 19 bases between them. In nucleotides, the CDR3 is TGTGCCAGTAGTGCCCGCGGGGCCGCGTCCATGAACACTGAAGCTTTCTTT. Translating it yields CASSARGAASMNTEAFF.

The chain employs TRBV7-9 and TRBJ2-5; D call uncertain. V lost 4 bases and J 2 bases, leaving 2 bases between the germline ends. The CDR3 is 11 residues long. Germline V CDR1 and CDR2: SEHNR, FQNEAQ (reference sequence). The CDR3 coding sequence is TGTGCCAGCAGCTCTCAAGAGACCCAGTACTTC. This translates into CASSSQETQYF.

The chain couples TRBV2 to TRBJ1-4; 8 nucleotides align to TRBD1. Germline V lookup: CDR1 SNHLY, CDR2 FYNNEI. J gave up 2 bases and V 5 bases, and 1 base lay outside the gene matches. This CDR3 spans 14 amino acids. CDR3 protein: CASSQGATNEKLFF. The CDR3 bases are TGTGCCAGCAGTCAGGGGGCTACTAATGAAAAACTGTTTTTT.

CDR3 loop: CASSFRTGEYNEQFF. The CDR3 DNA reads TGTGCCAGCAGCTTTCGGACAGGGGAATACAATGAGCAGTTCTTC. The J gene is TRBJ2-1, the V gene TRBV5-4, with TRBD1 matching 9 bases. V shed 2 bases and J 4 bases; nucleotides not matched to a gene: 4. The germline V gene encodes CDR1 SGHNT and CDR2 YYREEE (reference sequence). The CDR3 loop spans 15 amino acids.

This clone was counted many times. This chain uses TRBV4-2 with TRBJ2-7; 12 bases are shared with TRBD2. CDR1 is LGHNA and CDR2 is YNFKEQ in the germline V gene. The CDR3 totals 16 residues. Trimming took 0 bases from V and 6 from J; bases not matched to a gene: 6. The CDR3 spells CASSQDWVTSGSEQYF. CDR3 in DNA: TGTGCCAGCAGCCAAGATTGGGTGACTAGCGGGAGCGAGCAGTACTTC.

A remark on this clone: Mismatch with germline at one junction end may stem from a read error. The J gene is TRBJ1-5, the V gene TRBV2; 7 bases line up with TRBD1. Germline V gene sequence: CDR1 SNHLY, CDR2 FYNNEI. The length of the CDR3 is 13 residues. The CDR3 coding sequence is TGTGCCAGCAGGGAAGACAGGGCTCAGCCCCAGCATTTT. Its translation: CASREDRAQPQHF.

The chain is built from TRBV30 and TRBJ1-3; 7 nucleotides match TRBD1. Trimming at V came to 0 bases and at J to 0 bases, leaving 8 bases not matched to a gene. Germline V gives CDR1 GTSNPN, CDR2 SVGIG (reference sequence). The CDR3 is 17 amino acids. The CDR3 DNA reads TGTGCCTGGAGTGTATCCATCGACAGGGTCTCTGGAAACACCATATATTTT. This translates into CAWSVSIDRVSGNTIYF. Filled out from reference TRBV30 and TRBJ1-3, the complete variable domain reads SQTIHQWPATLVQPVGSPLSLECTVEGTSNPNLYWYRQAAGRGLQLLFYSVGIGQISSEVPQNLSASRPQDRQFILSSKKLLLSDSGFYLCAWSVSIDRVSGNTIYFGEGSWLTVV.

This sequence joins TRBV7-8 and TRBJ2-1, with D uncertain. The CDR3 spans 15 residues. Germline V gene lookup returns CDR1 SGHVS and CDR2 FQNEAQ. With 1 base removed from V and 2 bases from J, the gap between germline ends came to 9 bases. DNA of the CDR3: TGTGCCAGCAGCTTAGATTCTGCGCCCTACAATGAGCAGTTCTTC. Translation gives CASSLDSAPYNEQFF. The variable domain in full, completed from reference TRBV7-8 and TRBJ2-1, reads GAGVSQSPRYKVAKRGQDVALRCDPISGHVSLFWYQQALGQGPEFLTYFQNEAQLDKSGLPSDRFFAERPEGSVSTLKIQRTQQEDSAVYLCASSLDSAPYNEQFFGPGTRLTVL.

This chain links TRBV4-1 with TRBJ2-3, with TRBD2 matching 9 bases. The CDR3 sequence is 20 residues long. Germline V gene sequence: CDR1 MGHRA, CDR2 YSYEKL. With V trimmed by 5 bases and J by 2 bases, 20 bases remained unmatched. CDR3 amino acids: CASSFWQVSLSSGDTDTQYF. The CDR3 bases are TGCGCCAGCAGCTTTTGGCAGGTATCTCTCTCTAGCGGGGACACAGATACGCAGTATTTT.